Below are 4 T cell receptor beta chains sequenced from a single sample in a study of T cell responses to AZD1222 COVID-19 vaccine. Sequencing used immunoSEQ multiplex PCR; TCRdb keeps in-frame clones, though not all of them. The table lists 130,000 or so clones, around 83% of them singletons. Sequencing was performed on peripheral blood, taken on day 0 of AZD1222 vaccination. Source of these receptors: an adult in good health.

The V call is TRBV10-3, the J call TRBJ2-2; no clear D gene. Germline V CDR1 and CDR2: ENHRY, SYGVKD. Deletions cut 3 bases from V and 0 bases from J, with 8 bases between. This CDR3 has 15 residues. The CDR3 DNA sequence: TGTGCCATCAGTGAAACGGTAACGAACACCGGGGAGCTGTTTTTT. This translates into CAISETVTNTGELFF.

The rearrangement uses TRBV18 and TRBJ2-2; TRBD1 agrees at 8 bases. CDR3 length: 17 residues. Germline CDR1 is KGHSH and CDR2 is LQKENI. V shed 3 bases and J 7 bases; nucleotides not matched to a gene: 13. The CDR3 DNA is TGTGCCAGCTCACCTCTTGACAGGGGCGCCGAGGGCGGGGAGCTGTTTTTT. Its translation: CASSPLDRGAEGGELFF.

This chain connects TRBV6-5 to TRBJ1-2; TRBD1 might be the D (5 bases). The CDR3 has 14 residues. Germline-derived CDR1 and CDR2 are MNHEY and SVGAGI. The V end lost 6 bases, the J end lost 4 bases, and 15 bases lay between the germline ends. CDR3 in DNA: TGTGCCAGCAGCGCTGGGGGAGGAAGCTATGGCTACACCTTC. Protein sequence: CASSAGGGSYGYTF.

The chain combines TRBV24-1 with TRBJ2-6; D call uncertain. The germline V and J ends were trimmed by 1 base and 4 bases, with 4 bases remaining between them. CDR3 length: 14 amino acids. CDR1 KGHDR and CDR2 SFDVKD come from the germline V gene. The CDR3 is CATSDFSGANVLTF. CDR3 nucleotide sequence: TGTGCCACCAGTGATTTTTCCGGGGCCAACGTCCTGACTTTC.